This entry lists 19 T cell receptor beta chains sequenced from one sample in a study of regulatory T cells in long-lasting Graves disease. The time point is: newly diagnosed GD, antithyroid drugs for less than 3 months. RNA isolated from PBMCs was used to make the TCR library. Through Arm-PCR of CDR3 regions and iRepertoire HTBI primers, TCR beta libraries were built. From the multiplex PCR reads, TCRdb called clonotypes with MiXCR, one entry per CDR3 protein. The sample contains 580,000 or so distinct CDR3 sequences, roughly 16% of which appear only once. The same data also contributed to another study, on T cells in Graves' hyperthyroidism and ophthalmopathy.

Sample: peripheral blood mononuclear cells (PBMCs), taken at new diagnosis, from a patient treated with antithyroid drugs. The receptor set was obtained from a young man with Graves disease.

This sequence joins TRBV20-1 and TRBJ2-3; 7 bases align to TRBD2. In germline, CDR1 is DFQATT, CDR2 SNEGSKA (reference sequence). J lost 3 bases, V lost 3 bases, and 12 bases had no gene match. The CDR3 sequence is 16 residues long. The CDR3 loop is CSARGGVREVTDTQYF. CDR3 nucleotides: TGCAGTGCTAGGGGGGGGGTCCGGGAGGTGACAGATACGCAGTATTTT.

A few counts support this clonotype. The CDR3 DNA follows: TGTGCCAGCAGCGTAGGCCCTGGGACTGGAGGGGAGACCCAGTACTTC. This codes for CASSVGPGTGGETQYF. The V call is TRBV9, the J call TRBJ2-5; weak D call: TRBD2 (6 bases). Trimming shortened V by 0 bases and J by 5 bases, and 17 bases separated the two germline ends. The germline gives CDR1 SGDLS, CDR2 YYNGEE. This CDR3 spans 16 amino acids.

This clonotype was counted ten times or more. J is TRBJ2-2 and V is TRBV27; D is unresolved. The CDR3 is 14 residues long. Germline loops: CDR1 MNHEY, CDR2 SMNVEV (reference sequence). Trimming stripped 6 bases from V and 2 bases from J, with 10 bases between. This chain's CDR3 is CASRKARNTGELFF. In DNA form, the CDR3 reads TGTGCCAGCAGGAAGGCAAGAAACACCGGGGAGCTGTTTTTT.

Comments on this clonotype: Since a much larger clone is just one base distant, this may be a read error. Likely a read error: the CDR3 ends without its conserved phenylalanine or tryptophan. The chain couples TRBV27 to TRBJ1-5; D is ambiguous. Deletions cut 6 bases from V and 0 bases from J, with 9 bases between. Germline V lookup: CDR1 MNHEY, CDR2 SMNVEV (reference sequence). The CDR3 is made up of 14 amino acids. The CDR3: CASSAVDSNQPQHL. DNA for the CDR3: TGTGCCAGCAGCGCGGTAGATAGCAATCAGCCCCAGCATTTA.

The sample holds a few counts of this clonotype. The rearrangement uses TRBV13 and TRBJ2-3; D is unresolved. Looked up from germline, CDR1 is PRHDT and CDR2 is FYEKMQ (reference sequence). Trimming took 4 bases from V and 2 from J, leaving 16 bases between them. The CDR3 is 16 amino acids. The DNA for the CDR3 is TGTGCCAGCAGCTCCGAGGTTTCCCGATTCACAGATACGCAGTATTTT. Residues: CASSSEVSRFTDTQYF.

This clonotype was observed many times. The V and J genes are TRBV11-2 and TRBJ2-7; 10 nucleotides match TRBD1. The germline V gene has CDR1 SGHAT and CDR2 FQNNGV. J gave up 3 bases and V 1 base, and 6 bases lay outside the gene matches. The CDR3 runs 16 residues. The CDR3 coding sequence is TGTGCCAGCAGCTTAGTTCTCGGACAGGGGGTCTACGAGCAGTACTTC. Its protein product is CASSLVLGQGVYEQYF.

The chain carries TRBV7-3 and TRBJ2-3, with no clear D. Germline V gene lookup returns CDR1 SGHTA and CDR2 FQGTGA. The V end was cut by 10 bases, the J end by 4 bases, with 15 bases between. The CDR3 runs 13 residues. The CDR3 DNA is TGTGCCATCGGCCTTGCTGGATCAGATACGCAGTATTTT. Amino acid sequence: CAIGLAGSDTQYF.

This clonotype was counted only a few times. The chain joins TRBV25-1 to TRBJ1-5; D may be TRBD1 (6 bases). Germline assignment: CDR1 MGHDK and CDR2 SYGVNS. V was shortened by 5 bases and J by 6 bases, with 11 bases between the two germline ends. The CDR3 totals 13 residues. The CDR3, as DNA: TGTGCCAGCAGTAATACAGGGTTTCAGCCCCAGCATTTT. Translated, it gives CASSNTGFQPQHF. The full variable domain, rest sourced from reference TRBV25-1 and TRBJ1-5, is EADIYQTPRYLVIGTGKKITLECSQTMGHDKMYWYQQDPGMELHLIHYSYGVNSTEKGDLSSESTVSRIRTEHFPLTLESARPSHTSQYLCASSNTGFQPQHFGDGTRLSIL.

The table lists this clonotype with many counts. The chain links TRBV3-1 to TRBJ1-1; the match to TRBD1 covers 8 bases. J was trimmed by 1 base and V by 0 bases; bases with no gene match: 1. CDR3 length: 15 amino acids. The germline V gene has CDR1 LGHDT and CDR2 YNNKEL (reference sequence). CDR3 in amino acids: CASSQEDRGNTEAFF. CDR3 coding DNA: TGTGCCAGCAGCCAAGAAGACAGGGGGAACACTGAAGCTTTCTTT.

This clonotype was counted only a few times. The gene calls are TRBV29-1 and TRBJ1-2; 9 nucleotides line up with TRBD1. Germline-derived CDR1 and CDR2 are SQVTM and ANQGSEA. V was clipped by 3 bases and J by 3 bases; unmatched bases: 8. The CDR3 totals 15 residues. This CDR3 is CSVEDPTGGYYGYTF. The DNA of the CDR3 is TGCAGCGTTGAGGACCCGACAGGGGGATACTATGGCTACACCTTC.

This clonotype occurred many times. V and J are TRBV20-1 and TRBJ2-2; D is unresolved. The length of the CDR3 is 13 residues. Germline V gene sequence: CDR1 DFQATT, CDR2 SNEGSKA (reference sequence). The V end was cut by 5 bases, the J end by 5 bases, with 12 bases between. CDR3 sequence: CSAPAQVTGELFF. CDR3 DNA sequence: TGCAGTGCTCCCGCGCAGGTTACCGGGGAGCTGTTTTTT.

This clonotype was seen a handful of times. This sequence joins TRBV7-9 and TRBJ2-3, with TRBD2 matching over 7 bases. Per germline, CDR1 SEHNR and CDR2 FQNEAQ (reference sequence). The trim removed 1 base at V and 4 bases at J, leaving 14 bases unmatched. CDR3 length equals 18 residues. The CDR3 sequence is CASSLGVLAVGKADTQYF. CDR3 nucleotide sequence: TGTGCCAGCAGCTTAGGAGTTCTAGCGGTGGGGAAGGCAGATACGCAGTATTTT.

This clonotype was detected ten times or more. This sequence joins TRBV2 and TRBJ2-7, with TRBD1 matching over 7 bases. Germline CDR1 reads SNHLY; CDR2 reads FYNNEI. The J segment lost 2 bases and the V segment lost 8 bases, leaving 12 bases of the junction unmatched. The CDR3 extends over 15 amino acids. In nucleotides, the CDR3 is TGTGCCAGCCAAGGAACTTATGACAGGGCCTACGAGCAGTACTTC. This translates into CASQGTYDRAYEQYF.

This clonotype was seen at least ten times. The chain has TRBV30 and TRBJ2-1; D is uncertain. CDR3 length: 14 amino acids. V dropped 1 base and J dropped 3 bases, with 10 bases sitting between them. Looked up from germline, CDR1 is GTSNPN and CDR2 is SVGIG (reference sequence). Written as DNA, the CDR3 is TGTGCCTGGAGTGGGCGGAAGAGCTACAATGAGCAGTTCTTC. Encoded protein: CAWSGRKSYNEQFF.

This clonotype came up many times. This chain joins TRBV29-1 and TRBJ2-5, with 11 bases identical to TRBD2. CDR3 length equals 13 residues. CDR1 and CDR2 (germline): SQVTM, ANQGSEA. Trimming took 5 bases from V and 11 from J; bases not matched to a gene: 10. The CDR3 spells CSVPTSGMGWQYF. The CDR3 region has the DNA TGCAGCGTTCCGACTAGCGGGATGGGGTGGCAGTACTTC.

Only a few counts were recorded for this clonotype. CDR3 nucleotides: TGTGCCAGCAGCCAAGTTGCGGGCTCCCCTTACGAGCAGTACTTC. Translating gives CASSQVAGSPYEQYF. The V gene is TRBV3-1, the J gene TRBJ2-7; possibly TRBD2 for D (5 bases). This CDR3 has 15 residues. The germline CDR1 and CDR2 sequences are LGHDT and YNNKEL (reference sequence). V gave up 1 base and J gave up 4 bases, with 14 bases separating them.

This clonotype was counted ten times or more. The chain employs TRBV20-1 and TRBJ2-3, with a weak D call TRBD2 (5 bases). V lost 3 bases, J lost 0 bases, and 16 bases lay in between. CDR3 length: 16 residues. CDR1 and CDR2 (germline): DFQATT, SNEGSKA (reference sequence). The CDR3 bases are TGCAGTGCTAGTCCAGAGGGTTTACGAAGCACAGATACGCAGTATTTT. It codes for CSASPEGLRSTDTQYF.

As DNA, the CDR3 is TGTGCCAGCGAGGGTACAAGCTATGGCTACACCTTC. The encoded protein is CASEGTSYGYTF. The rearrangement joins TRBV11-2 to TRBJ1-2; D not certain. The length of the CDR3 is 12 residues. The V end lost 8 bases, the J end lost 4 bases, and 11 bases lay between the germline ends. The germline V gene has CDR1 SGHAT and CDR2 FQNNGV.

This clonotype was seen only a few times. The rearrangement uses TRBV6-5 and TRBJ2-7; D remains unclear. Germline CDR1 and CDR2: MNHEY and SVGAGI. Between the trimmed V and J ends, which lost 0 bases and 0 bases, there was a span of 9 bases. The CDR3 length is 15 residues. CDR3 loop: CASSYSIGNSYEQYF. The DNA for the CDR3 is TGTGCCAGCAGTTACTCGATCGGAAACTCCTACGAGCAGTACTTC.